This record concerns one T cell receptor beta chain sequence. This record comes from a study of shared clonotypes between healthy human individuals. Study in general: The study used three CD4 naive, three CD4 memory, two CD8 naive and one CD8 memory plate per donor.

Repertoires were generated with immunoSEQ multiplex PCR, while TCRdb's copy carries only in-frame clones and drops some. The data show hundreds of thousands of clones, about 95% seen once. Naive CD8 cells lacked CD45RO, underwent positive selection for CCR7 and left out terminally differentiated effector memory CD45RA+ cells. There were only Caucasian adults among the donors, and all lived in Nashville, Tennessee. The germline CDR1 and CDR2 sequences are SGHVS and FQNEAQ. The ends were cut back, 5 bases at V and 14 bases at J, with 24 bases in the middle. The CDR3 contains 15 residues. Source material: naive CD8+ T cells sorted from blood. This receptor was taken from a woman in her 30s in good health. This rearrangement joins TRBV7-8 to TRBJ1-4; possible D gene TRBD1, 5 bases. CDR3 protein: CASSPMRGFGLNLFF. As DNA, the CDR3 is TGTGCCAGCAGCCCCATGCGGGGCTTCGGCCTGAACCTGTTTTTT.